This record covers a single TCR beta chain. TCRdb used MiXCR to reprocess the RT-PCR reads, holding one entry per CDR3 protein. The table includes roughly 960,000 distinct CDR3 sequences, 15% to 20% detected once. This CDR3 is 11 amino acids long. Germline CDR1 DFQATT, CDR2 SNEGSKA (reference sequence). After removal of 6 bases from V and 10 bases from J, the junction contained 5 bases not matched to a gene. This record comes from a study of patients and donors after allogeneic stem cell transplantation. The origin of this receptor is a human donor who was either an allogeneic HSCT recipient or a stem cell or donor lymphocyte infusion donor (not recorded which). It is not recorded whose cells these are; they may come from a transplant donor. Sequenced input: blood, either unsorted or a sorted T cell fraction (not recorded which). The chain links TRBV20-1 to TRBJ2-5, with 10 nucleotides matching TRBD1. The CDR3: CSALDRGGQYF. Written as DNA, the CDR3 is TGCAGTGCCCTGGACAGGGGGGGCCAGTACTTC.